The clone carrying this T cell receptor beta chain showed up many times. What it recognizes is unknown. The data derive from a study of CD8 T cells in ankylosing spondylitis. Trimming removed 6 bases from V and 6 bases from J, with 14 bases in between. This CDR3 spans 14 amino acids. Germline assignment: CDR1 SNHLY and CDR2 FYNNEI. Overall study findings and caveats: Seemingly characteristic of ankylosing spondylitis blood was a TCR beta motif consisting of roughly 8 highly homologous variants. Certain motif variants had earlier appeared in reactive arthritis synovial fluid and blood.

TCRdb fed the 5' RACE reads into MiXCR, producing one record per CDR3 protein. Among approximately 240,000 distinct CDR3 sequences listed, around 25% were seen once. What was sequenced was blood, either unsorted or a sorted T cell fraction (not recorded which). The chain employs TRBV2 and TRBJ2-2, with D perhaps matching TRBD2 (7 bases). The receptor was isolated from a male donor with ankylosing spondylitis or in good health (not recorded which). The CDR3 region has the DNA TGTGCCAGCAGAAATAGGGGGGGCTCCGGGGAGCTGTTTTTT. As protein: CASRNRGGSGELFF.